This TCR beta chain was sequenced during a study of CD4 T cells in relation to SARS-CoV-2 and coronaviruses. CD4+ T cells from unexposed donors were obtained before the COVID-19 pandemic (2011-2018). After nine to ten days of culture, CD4+ T cells were isolated. Testing used SARS-CoV-2 S/N and four cold-coronavirus spikes on unexposed-donor CD4+ T cells, cells permitting. Fresh IL-2 medium replaced half the medium on days 3 and 7. The CDR3 sequence is 13 residues long. V lost 5 bases and J 5 bases, leaving 13 bases between the germline ends. CDR1 and CDR2 (germline): MNHEY, SMNVEV (reference sequence). TCRdb's table, derived via immunoSEQ multiplex PCR, lists solely in-frame clones and lacks some. Among 25,000 to 30,000 clones, around 67% were seen once, and the ten largest hold roughly 21%. This clone was counted between two and nine times. Its antigen remains unknown.

The J gene is TRBJ2-7, the V gene TRBV27, with D maybe TRBD1 (7 bases). The source material was CD4+ T cells from PBMCs, cultured in vitro. The clonotype was recovered from a human donor in good health. The CDR3 region has the DNA TGTGCCAGCAGTGGGCAGGGGGGTAACGAGCAGTACTTC. Its translation: CASSGQGGNEQYF.